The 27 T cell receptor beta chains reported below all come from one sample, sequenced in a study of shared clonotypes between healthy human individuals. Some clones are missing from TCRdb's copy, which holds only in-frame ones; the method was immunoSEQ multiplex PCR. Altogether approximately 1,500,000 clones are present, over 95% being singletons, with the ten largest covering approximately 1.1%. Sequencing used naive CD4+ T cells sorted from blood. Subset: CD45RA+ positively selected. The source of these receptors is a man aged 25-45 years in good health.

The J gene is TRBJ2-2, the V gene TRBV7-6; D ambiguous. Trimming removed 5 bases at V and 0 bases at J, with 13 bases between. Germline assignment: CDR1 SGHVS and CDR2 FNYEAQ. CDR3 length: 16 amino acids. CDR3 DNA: TGTGCCAGCAGCAAGCAGGTGATTTCGAACACCGGGGAGCTGTTTTTT. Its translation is CASSKQVISNTGELFF.

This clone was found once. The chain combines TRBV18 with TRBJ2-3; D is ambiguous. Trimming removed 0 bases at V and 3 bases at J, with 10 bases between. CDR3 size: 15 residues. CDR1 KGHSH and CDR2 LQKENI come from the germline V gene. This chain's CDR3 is CASSPPGFKTDTQYF. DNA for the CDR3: TGTGCCAGCTCACCACCTGGGTTCAAGACAGATACGCAGTATTTT.

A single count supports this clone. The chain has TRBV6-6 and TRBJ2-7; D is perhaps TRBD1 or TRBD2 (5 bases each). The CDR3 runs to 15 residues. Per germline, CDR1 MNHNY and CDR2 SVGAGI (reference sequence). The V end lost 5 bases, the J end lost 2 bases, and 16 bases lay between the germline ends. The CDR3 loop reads CASSQNRDPTYEQYF. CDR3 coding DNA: TGTGCCAGCAGTCAGAACCGGGACCCTACCTACGAGCAGTACTTC.

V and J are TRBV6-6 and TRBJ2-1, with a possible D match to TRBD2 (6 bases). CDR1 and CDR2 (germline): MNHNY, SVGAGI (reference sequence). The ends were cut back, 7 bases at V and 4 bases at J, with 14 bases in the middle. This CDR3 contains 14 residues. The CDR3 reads CASTYGGSYNEQFF. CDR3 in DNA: TGTGCCAGCACCTACGGGGGTTCGTACAATGAGCAGTTCTTC.

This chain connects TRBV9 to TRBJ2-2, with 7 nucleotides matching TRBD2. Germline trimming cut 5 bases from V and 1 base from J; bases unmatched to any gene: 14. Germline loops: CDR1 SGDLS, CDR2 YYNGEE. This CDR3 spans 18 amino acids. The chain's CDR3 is CASRVSPRERLNTGELFF. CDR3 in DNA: TGTGCCAGCAGGGTTTCCCCGCGGGAGCGATTGAACACCGGGGAGCTGTTTTTT. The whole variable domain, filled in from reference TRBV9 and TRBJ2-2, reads DSGVTQTPKHLITATGQRVTLRCSPRSGDLSVYWYQQSLDQGLQFLIQYYNGEERAKGNILERFSAQQFPDLHSELNLSSLELGDSALYFCASRVSPRERLNTGELFFGEGSRLTVL.

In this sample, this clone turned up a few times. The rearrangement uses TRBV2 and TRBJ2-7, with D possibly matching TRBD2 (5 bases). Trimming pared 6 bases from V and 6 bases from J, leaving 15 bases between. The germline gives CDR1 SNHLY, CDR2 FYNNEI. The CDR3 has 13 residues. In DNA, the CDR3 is TGTGCCAGCAGAGACTATGAGGCTGGCGAGCAGTACTTC. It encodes CASRDYEAGEQYF.

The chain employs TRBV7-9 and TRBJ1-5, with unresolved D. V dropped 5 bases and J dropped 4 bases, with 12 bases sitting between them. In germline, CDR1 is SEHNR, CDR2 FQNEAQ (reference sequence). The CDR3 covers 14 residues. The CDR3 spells CASSPLTGNQPQHF. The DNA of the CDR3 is TGTGCCAGCAGCCCACTGACCGGGAATCAGCCCCAGCATTTT.

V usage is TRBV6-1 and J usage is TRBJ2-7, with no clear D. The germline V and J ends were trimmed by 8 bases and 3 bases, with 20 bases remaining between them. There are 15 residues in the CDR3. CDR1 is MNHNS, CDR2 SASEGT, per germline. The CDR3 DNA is TGTGCCAGCGATCGGCCAAGGACGGCGGTCTACGAGCAGTACTTC. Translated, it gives CASDRPRTAVYEQYF.

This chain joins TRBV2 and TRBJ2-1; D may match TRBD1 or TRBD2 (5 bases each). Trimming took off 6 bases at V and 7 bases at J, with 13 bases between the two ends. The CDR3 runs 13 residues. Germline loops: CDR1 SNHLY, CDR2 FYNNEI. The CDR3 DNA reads TGTGCCAGCAGAGGGGACGGAGTGAATGAGCAGTTCTTC. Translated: CASRGDGVNEQFF.

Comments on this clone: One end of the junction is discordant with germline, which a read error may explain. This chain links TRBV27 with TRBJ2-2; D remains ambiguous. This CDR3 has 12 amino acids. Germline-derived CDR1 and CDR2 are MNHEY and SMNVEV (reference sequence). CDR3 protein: CATSRNIGELFF. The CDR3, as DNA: TGTGCCACCAGTAGAAATATCGGGGAGCTGTTTTTT.

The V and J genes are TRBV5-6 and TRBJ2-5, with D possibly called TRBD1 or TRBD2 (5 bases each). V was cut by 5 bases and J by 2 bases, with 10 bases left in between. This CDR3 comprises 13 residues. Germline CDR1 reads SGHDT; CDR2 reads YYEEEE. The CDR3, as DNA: TGTGCCAGCAGTTGGGACCTTCAAGAGACCCAGTACTTC. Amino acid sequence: CASSWDLQETQYF.

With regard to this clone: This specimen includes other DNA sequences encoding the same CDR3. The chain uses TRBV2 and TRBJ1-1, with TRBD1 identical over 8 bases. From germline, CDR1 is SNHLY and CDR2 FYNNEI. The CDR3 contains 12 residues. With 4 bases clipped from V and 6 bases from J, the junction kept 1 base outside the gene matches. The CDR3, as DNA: TGTGCCAGCAGTGGACAGGGGTCTGAAGCTTTCTTT. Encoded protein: CASSGQGSEAFF.

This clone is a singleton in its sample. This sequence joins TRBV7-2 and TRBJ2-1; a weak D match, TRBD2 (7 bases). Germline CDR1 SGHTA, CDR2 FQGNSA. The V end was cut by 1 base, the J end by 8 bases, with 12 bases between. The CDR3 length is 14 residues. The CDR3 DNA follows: TGTGCCAGCAGCTTAGACTCGGGGGGCTATGAGCAGTTCTTC. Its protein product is CASSLDSGGYEQFF.

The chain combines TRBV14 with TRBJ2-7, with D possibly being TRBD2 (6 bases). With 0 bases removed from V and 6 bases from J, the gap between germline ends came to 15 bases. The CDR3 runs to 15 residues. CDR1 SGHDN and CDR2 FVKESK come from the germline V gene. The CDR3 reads CASSQETGVGGEQYF. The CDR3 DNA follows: TGTGCCAGCAGCCAAGAGACGGGGGTTGGAGGCGAGCAGTACTTC. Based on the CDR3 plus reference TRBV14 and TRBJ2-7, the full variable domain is EAGVTQFPSHSVIEKGQTVTLRCDPISGHDNLYWYRRVMGKEIKFLLHFVKESKQDESGMPNNRFLAERTGGTYSTLKVQPAELEDSGVYFCASSQETGVGGEQYFGPGTRLTVT.

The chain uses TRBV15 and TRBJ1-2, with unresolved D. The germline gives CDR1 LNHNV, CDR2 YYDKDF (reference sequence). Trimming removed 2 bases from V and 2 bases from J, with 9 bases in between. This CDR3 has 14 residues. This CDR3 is CATSRQETNYGYTF. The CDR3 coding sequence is TGTGCCACCAGCAGACAGGAAACAAACTATGGCTACACCTTC.

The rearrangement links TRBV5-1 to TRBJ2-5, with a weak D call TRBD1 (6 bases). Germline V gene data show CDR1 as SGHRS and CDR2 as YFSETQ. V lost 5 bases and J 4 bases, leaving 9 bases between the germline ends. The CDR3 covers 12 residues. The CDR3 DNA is TGCGCCAGCAGGGAAGGGGGAGAGACCCAGTACTTC. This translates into CASREGGETQYF. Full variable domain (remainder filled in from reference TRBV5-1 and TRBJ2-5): KAGVTQTPRYLIKTRGQQVTLSCSPISGHRSVSWYQQTPGQGLQFLFEYFSETQRNKGNFPGRFSGRQFSNSRSEMNVSTLELGDSALYLCASREGGETQYFGPGTRLLVL.

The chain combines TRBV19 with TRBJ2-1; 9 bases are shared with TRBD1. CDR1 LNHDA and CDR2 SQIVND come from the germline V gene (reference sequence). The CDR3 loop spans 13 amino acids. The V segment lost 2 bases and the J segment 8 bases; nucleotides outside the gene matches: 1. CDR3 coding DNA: TGTGCCAGTAGTATAACAGGGGGCCATGAGCAGTTCTTC. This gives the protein CASSITGGHEQFF.

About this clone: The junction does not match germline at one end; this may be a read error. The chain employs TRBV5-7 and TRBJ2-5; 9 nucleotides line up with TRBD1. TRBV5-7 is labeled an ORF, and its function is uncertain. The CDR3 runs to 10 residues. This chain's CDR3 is CASSFGTGHF. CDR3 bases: TGTGCCAGCAGCTTCGGGACAGGGCACTTC.

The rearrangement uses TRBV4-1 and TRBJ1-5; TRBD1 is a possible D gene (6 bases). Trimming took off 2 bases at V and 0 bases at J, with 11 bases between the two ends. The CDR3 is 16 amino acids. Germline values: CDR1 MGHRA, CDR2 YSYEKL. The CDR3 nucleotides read TGCGCCAGCAGCCAACAGGGGCCTTATAGCAATCAGCCCCAGCATTTT. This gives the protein CASSQQGPYSNQPQHF.

Written as DNA, the CDR3 is TGTGCCAGCAGTTCCAGCGGGAGAACCGAGCAGTACTTC. Amino acids: CASSSSGRTEQYF. This chain joins TRBV28 and TRBJ2-7; 8 bases fit TRBD2. Per the germline V gene, CDR1 is MDHEN and CDR2 is SYDVKM. V dropped 4 bases and J dropped 6; count of bases not matched to a gene: 5. The CDR3 totals 13 residues.

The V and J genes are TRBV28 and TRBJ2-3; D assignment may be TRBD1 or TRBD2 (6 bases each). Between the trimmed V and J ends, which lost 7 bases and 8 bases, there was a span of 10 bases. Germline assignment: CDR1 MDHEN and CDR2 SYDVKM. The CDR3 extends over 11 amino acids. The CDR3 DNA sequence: TGTGCCAGCATCGGGGGCTTTACGCAGTATTTT. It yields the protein CASIGGFTQYF.

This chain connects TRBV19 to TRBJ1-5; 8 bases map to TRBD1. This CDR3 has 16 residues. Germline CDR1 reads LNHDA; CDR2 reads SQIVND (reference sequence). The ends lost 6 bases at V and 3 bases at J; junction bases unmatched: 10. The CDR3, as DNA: TGTGCCAGTAGGAGACAGGGGCTCCGAGACAATCAGCCCCAGCATTTT. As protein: CASRRQGLRDNQPQHF.

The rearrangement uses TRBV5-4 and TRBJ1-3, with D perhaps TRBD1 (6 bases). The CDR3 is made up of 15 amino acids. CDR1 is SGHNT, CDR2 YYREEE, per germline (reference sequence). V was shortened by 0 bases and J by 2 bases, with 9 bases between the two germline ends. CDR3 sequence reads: CASSLDGTPGNTIYF. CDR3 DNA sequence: TGTGCCAGCAGCTTGGATGGGACACCTGGAAACACCATATATTTT.

CDR3 sequence reads: CASSARIGAVNYGYTF. DNA for the CDR3: TGTGCCAGCAGCGCCAGGATCGGGGCGGTCAACTATGGCTACACCTTC. The chain combines TRBV7-2 with TRBJ1-2; TRBD1 might be the D (5 bases). The CDR3 sequence is 16 residues long. CDR1 is SGHTA, CDR2 FQGNSA, per germline. V was shortened by 5 bases and J by 2 bases, with 18 bases between the two germline ends. The whole variable domain, remainder taken from reference TRBV7-2 and TRBJ1-2, is GAGVSQSPSNKVTEKGKDVELRCDPISGHTALYWYRQSLGQGLEFLIYFQGNSAPDKSGLPSDRFSAERTGGSVSTLTIQRTQQEDSAVYLCASSARIGAVNYGYTFGSGTRLTVV.

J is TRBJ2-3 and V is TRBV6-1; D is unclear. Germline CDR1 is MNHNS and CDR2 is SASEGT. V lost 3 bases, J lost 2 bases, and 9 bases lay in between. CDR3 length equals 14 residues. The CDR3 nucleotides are TGTGCCAGCAGTGACGGCCTTTTCACAGATACGCAGTATTTT. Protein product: CASSDGLFTDTQYF.

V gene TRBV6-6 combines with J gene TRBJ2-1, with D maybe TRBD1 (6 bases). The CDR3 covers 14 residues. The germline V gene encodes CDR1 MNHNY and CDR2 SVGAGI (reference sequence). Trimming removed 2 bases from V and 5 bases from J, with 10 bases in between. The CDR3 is CASSYQGWDNEQFF. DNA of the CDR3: TGTGCCAGCAGTTACCAGGGGTGGGACAATGAGCAGTTCTTC.

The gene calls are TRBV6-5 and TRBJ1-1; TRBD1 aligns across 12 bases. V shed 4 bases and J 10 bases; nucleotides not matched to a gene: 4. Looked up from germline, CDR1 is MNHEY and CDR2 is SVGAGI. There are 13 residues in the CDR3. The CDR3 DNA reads TGTGCCAGCAGTTTAGGGACAGGGGGCATAGCTTTCTTT. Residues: CASSLGTGGIAFF.